This is a list of T cell receptor beta chains from one sample in a study of blood T cell repertoires in COVID-19. The repertoire was sequenced with immunoSEQ multiplex PCR; TCRdb's copy has only in-frame clones and lacks some. The repertoire has 200,000 to 250,000 clones, 88% of them found once; the top ten carry more than 2.5%. The specimen sequenced was PBMCs or T cells enriched from blood (not recorded which). These receptors all stem from a woman in her thirties who had recovered from COVID-19. Both conserved end residues are part of each CDR3. The D gene is left open where the match is weak. For some rows the clone size is stated as once, few or many, or as a class when expanded; others skip it.

size | J | V | D | CDR3 | DNA
few | TRBJ1-6 | TRBV9 | NA | CASSPYLEPLHF | TGTGCCAGCAGCCCCTACTTGGAGCCCCTCCACTTT
NA | TRBJ1-2 | TRBV4-1 | NA | CASSQEVAGYGYTF | TGCGCCAGCAGCCAAGAGGTTGCGGGGTATGGCTACACCTTC
NA | TRBJ1-6 | TRBV7-2 | NA | CASSLDPVPNNSPLHF | TGTGCCAGCAGCTTAGACCCAGTACCCAATAATTCACCCCTCCACTTT
NA | TRBJ1-5 | TRBV19 | TRBD1 | CASTRDRWNQPQHF | TGTGCCAGTACCCGGGACAGGTGGAATCAGCCCCAGCATTTT
NA | TRBJ1-4 | TRBV15 | NA | CATSRDRNEKLFF | TGTGCCACCAGCAGAGACAGGAATGAAAAACTGTTTTTT
few | TRBJ1-1 | TRBV13 | TRBD1 | CASSWTGRGTEAFF | TGTGCCAGCAGCTGGACAGGCAGGGGCACTGAAGCTTTCTTT
NA | TRBJ2-1 | TRBV7-2 | NA | CASSYDGVDEQFF | TGTGCCAGCAGCTATGACGGGGTTGATGAGCAGTTCTTC
NA | TRBJ2-1 | TRBV2 | TRBD2 | CASKVAGYNEQFF | TGTGCCAGCAAGGTAGCGGGGTACAATGAGCAGTTCTTC
NA | TRBJ1-2 | TRBV5-6 | NA | CASSFAGAGYGYTF | TGTGCCAGCAGCTTTGCAGGGGCTGGCTATGGCTACACCTTC
NA | TRBJ2-2 | TRBV21-1 | NA | CASSKDRPVNPDTGELFF | TGTGCCAGCAGCAAAGATCGTCCGGTGAACCCGGACACCGGGGAGCTGTTTTTT
NA | TRBJ1-3 | TRBV7-9 | TRBD1 | CASSPGQAGNTIYF | TGTGCCAGCAGCCCGGGACAGGCTGGAAACACCATATATTTT
NA | TRBJ1-4 | TRBV4-2 | NA | CASSQGDYNEKLFF | TGTGCCAGCAGCCAAGGGGACTATAATGAAAAACTGTTTTTT
few | TRBJ1-5 | TRBV7-9 | TRBD1 | CASSGQAQNQPQHF | TGTGCCAGCAGTGGACAGGCACAAAATCAGCCCCAGCATTTT
NA | TRBJ2-1 | TRBV27 | TRBD2 | CASSSGLARYNEQFF | TGTGCCAGCAGTTCGGGACTAGCCCGCTACAATGAGCAGTTCTTC
NA | TRBJ1-1 | TRBV6-5 | NA | CASSWVWSTEAFF | TGTGCCAGCAGTTGGGTGTGGAGCACTGAAGCTTTCTTT
NA | TRBJ2-1 | TRBV4-2 | TRBD2 | CASSSSGGTYNEQFF | TGTGCCAGCAGCTCAAGCGGGGGGACGTACAATGAGCAGTTCTTC
NA | TRBJ1-3 | TRBV10-3 | NA | CAISESLGNTIYF | TGTGCCATCAGTGAGTCCCTAGGAAACACCATATATTTT
NA | TRBJ2-5 | TRBV5-4 | NA | CASSLHGVQETQYF | TGTGCCAGCAGCTTGCACGGGGTCCAAGAGACCCAGTACTTC
NA | TRBJ1-2 | TRBV7-2 | TRBD1 | CASSLAGTGTGYTF | TGTGCCAGCAGCTTAGCCGGGACAGGGACTGGCTACACCTTC
NA | TRBJ1-5 | TRBV6-5 | TRBD1 | CASRLDRDQPQHF | TGTGCCAGCAGATTAGACAGGGACCAGCCCCAGCATTTT
once | TRBJ1-1 | TRBV5-1 | TRBD1 | CASSSTGTGVGTEAFF | TGCGCCAGCAGCTCGACCGGGACAGGGGTTGGCACTGAAGCTTTCTTT
NA | TRBJ1-2 | TRBV14 | NA | CASSERAGRPFGGYTF | TGTGCCAGCAGCGAGCGGGCGGGACGGCCATTTGGGGGCTACACCTTC
NA | TRBJ1-2 | TRBV6-4 | NA | CASSDSGGRIHGYTF | TGTGCCAGCAGTGACTCGGGAGGCAGGATCCATGGCTACACCTTC